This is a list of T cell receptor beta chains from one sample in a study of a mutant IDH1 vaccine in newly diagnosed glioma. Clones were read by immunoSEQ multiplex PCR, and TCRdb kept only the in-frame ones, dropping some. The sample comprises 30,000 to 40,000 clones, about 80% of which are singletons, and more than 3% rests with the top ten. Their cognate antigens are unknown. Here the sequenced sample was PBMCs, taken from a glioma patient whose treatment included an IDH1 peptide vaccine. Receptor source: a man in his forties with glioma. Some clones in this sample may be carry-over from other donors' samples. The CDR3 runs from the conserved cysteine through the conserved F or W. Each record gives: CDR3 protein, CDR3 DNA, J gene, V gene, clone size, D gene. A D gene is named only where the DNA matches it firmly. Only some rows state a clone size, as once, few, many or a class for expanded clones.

CAWSVPTGAQPQHF | TGTGCCTGGAGTGTACCTACAGGGGCACAGCCCCAGCATTTT | TRBJ1-5 | TRBV30 | few | TRBD1
CASQQGVGNTEAFF | TGTGCCAGCCAACAGGGGGTCGGGAACACTGAAGCTTTCTTT | TRBJ1-1 | TRBV30 | few | TRBD1
CASSLAGSYYGYTF | TGTGCCAGCAGCTTAGCAGGGAGCTACTATGGCTACACCTTC | TRBJ1-2 | TRBV7-9 | . | .
CASSLQGGITDTQYF | TGCGCCAGCAGCTTACAGGGGGGGATCACAGATACGCAGTATTTT | TRBJ2-3 | TRBV5-1 | . | .
CASSAGQGPTNEKLFF | TGTGCCAGTAGCGCGGGACAGGGGCCCACTAATGAAAAACTGTTTTTT | TRBJ1-4 | TRBV19 | . | TRBD1
CASSVAVADTQYF | TGTGCCAGCAGCGTAGCTGTCGCAGATACGCAGTATTTT | TRBJ2-3 | TRBV9 | few | .
CSVDGDYGYTF | TGCAGCGTTGACGGGGACTATGGCTACACCTTC | TRBJ1-2 | TRBV29-1 | . | .
CASRDPTSGGPKETQYF | TGTGCCAGCAGGGACCCGACTAGCGGGGGGCCGAAAGAGACCCAGTACTTC | TRBJ2-5 | TRBV2 | . | TRBD2
CSATHGANTEAFF | TGCAGCGCCACACACGGGGCGAACACTGAAGCTTTCTTT | TRBJ1-1 | TRBV29-1 | few | .
CASKPAGGGELFF | TGCGCCAGCAAACCGGCGGGGGGCGGGGAGCTGTTTTTT | TRBJ2-2 | TRBV5-1 | . | TRBD2
CASKPLAGGKTDTQYF | TGCGCCAGCAAACCCTTAGCGGGTGGGAAAACAGATACGCAGTATTTT | TRBJ2-3 | TRBV5-1 | . | TRBD2
CASSIGNQETQYF | TGTGCCAGTAGTATCGGAAATCAAGAGACCCAGTACTTC | TRBJ2-5 | TRBV19 | . | .
CASSLGEGGFSNEQFF | TGTGCCAGCAGCTTGGGTGAGGGGGGGTTTTCCAATGAGCAGTTCTTC | TRBJ2-1 | TRBV5-6 | . | .
CASSDSDNNEQFF | TGTGCCAGCAGTGACTCGGACAACAATGAGCAGTTCTTC | TRBJ2-1 | TRBV6-4 | . | .
CASSLGGAGNSPLHF | TGTGCCAGCAGCTTAGGGGGGGCGGGGAATTCACCCCTCCACTTT | TRBJ1-6 | TRBV5-4 | . | .